A selection of T cell receptor beta chains follows, all from one sample in a study of blood T cell repertoires in COVID-19. Only in-frame clones appear in the TCRdb table, and some are missing; sequencing was by immunoSEQ multiplex PCR. The sample holds more than 110,000 clones, 85% to 90% seen once. Source material: peripheral blood. Every receptor here comes from a middle-aged woman with acute or convalescent COVID-19. Both conserved end residues are part of each CDR3.

TRBJ2-3 TRBV5-4 CATQDRVADTQYF
TRBJ1-1 TRBV9 CASSARSHSRDREGTSEAFF
TRBJ1-3 TRBV28 CASSLRRQGGNTIYF
TRBJ2-3 TRBV9 CASSVDPAGVGATQYF
TRBJ1-1 TRBV2 CASSLDSTTEAFF
TRBJ1-6 TRBV11-2 CASSLARGYNSPLHF
TRBJ1-4 TRBV18 CASSPRSDNEKLFF
TRBJ1-1 TRBV29-1 CSVERWTLSTEAFF
TRBJ2-5 TRBV7-6 CASSLGPVQETQYF
TRBJ2-7 TRBV28 CASSFHGLYEQYF
TRBJ2-7 TRBV5-1 CASSSGQPPYEQYF
TRBJ2-7 TRBV16 CASSQGGDRALWEQYF
TRBJ1-2 TRBV30 CAKARQGANYGYTF
TRBJ1-2 TRBV11-1 CASSFGTGSNYGYTF
TRBJ1-2 TRBV6-6 CASRPVSRGYGYTF
TRBJ1-2 TRBV19 CASSPVGSDRDYGYTF
TRBJ2-7 TRBV4-1 CASSQDPTSGSYEQYF
TRBJ2-7 TRBV28 CASSFESEGPGRGLFDRNEQYF
TRBJ2-7 TRBV12-3/TRBV12-4 CASSVPGNEQYF
TRBJ2-1 TRBV19 CASSIGGRNEQFF
TRBJ1-2 TRBV10-3 CAISGDRMGYTF
TRBJ1-5 TRBV28 CASNPLGDQPQHF
TRBJ2-7 TRBV5-1 CASGRDLAYEQYF
TRBJ2-1 TRBV7-3 CASSLDPRGEQFF
TRBJ1-1 TRBV5-1 CASSLARGQGTEAFF
TRBJ1-6 TRBV6-5 CASSYSQEGNSPLHF
TRBJ1-4 TRBV5-1 CASSLDWTGRNEKLFF
TRBJ1-2 TRBV7-2 CASSLSPAPLDYGYTF
TRBJ1-4 TRBV19 CASSRPIQGPNEKLFF
TRBJ2-5 TRBV30 CAWSVRRTVQETQYF
TRBJ2-7 TRBV30 CAWSGDRDEQYF
TRBJ2-3 TRBV7-9 CASSRGQGFTDTQYF
TRBJ2-3 TRBV9 CASSVDPQRGNTDTQYF
TRBJ2-3 TRBV5-1 CASSSLTGNTDTQYF
TRBJ2-3 TRBV9 CASSGLAGGTDTQYF
TRBJ2-5 TRBV7-2 CASSLQRGVQETQYF
TRBJ1-3 TRBV4-2 CASSPTTRSNGNTIYF
TRBJ2-7 TRBV7-2 CASSAQVGSGDYEQYF
TRBJ1-2 TRBV10-3 CAIRLGGEDGYTF
TRBJ1-1 TRBV7-2 CASSPRQGAGTEAFF
TRBJ2-7 TRBV18 CASSPQSYEQYF
TRBJ2-7 TRBV5-6 CASSLRSGNEQYF
TRBJ2-7 TRBV5-1 CASSLASPPGTSGRHEQYF
TRBJ2-1 TRBV27 CASSLSTGPPYNEQFF
TRBJ2-2 TRBV21-1 CASSKESELQTGELFF
TRBJ2-5 TRBV7-8 CASSSSGGAGALETQYF
TRBJ1-2 TRBV5-1 CASSSDRGFNYGYTF
TRBJ2-2 TRBV7-2 CASHTLNAGELFF
TRBJ2-1 TRBV5-1 CASSLEDNLSNEQFF
TRBJ2-1 TRBV19 CASTTGGTAYNEQFF
TRBJ1-2 TRBV28 CASTLLGQGIGYTF
TRBJ1-1 TRBV18 CASSYDYTEAFF
TRBJ2-3 TRBV7-9 CASSWRLAGGSTDTQYF